The 13 T cell receptor beta chains below all came from one sample that was sequenced in a study of blood T cell repertoires in COVID-19. Assay: immunoSEQ multiplex PCR; the TCRdb copy retains only in-frame clones and omits some. Seen here are around 250,000 clones, about 82% observed once, and the top ten hold around 2.1%. The sequenced sample was PBMCs or T cells enriched from blood (not recorded which). The source of these receptors is a woman in her 50s who had recovered from COVID-19.

The chain combines TRBV19 with TRBJ2-5, with no clear D. Trimming left V 8 bases short and J 4 bases short, with 14 bases between. Germline lookup yields CDR1 LNHDA and CDR2 SQIVND (reference sequence). The CDR3 extends over 13 amino acids. The CDR3 DNA is TGTGCCAGTTCGAAGAGCGCAACAGAGACCCAGTACTTC. It codes for CASSKSATETQYF.

The V and J genes are TRBV7-9 and TRBJ2-2; 9 bases align to TRBD1. CDR1 and CDR2 (germline): SEHNR, FQNEAQ (reference sequence). V gave up 5 bases and J gave up 6 bases; unmatched junction bases: 10. This CDR3 spans 16 amino acids. CDR3 region: CASSGYTGQGAGELFF. For the CDR3, the DNA is TGTGCCAGCAGCGGATACACGGGACAGGGTGCCGGGGAGCTGTTTTTT.

The chain recombines TRBV5-4 with TRBJ1-1, with D hard to call. Germline CDR1 is SGHNT and CDR2 is YYREEE (reference sequence). The CDR3 consists of 16 residues. V was cut by 1 base and J by 0 bases, with 13 bases left in between. This chain's CDR3 is CASSLQRQIMNTEAFF. The CDR3 DNA follows: TGTGCCAGCAGCTTGCAGAGGCAAATAATGAACACTGAAGCTTTCTTT.

This chain uses TRBV4-2 with TRBJ2-1, with 11 bases lining up with TRBD2. The CDR3 covers 18 residues. V was pared by 0 bases and J by 3 bases, with 7 bases of the junction left unmatched. Germline assignment: CDR1 LGHNA and CDR2 YNFKEQ. The CDR3 nucleotides are TGTGCCAGCAGCCAAGACCCCCCGCTAGCGGGAGGCTACAATGAGCAGTTCTTC. Its translation: CASSQDPPLAGGYNEQFF.

V usage is TRBV6-5 and J usage is TRBJ1-2, with 7 bases that match TRBD1. V dropped 9 bases and J dropped 7; count of bases not matched to a gene: 8. CDR3 length: 12 amino acids. Germline CDR1 MNHEY, CDR2 SVGAGI. The DNA for the CDR3 is TGTGCCAGTGCGACAGGGTTTTTTGGCTACACCTTC. It translates to CASATGFFGYTF.

In this sample, this clone turned up once. A read error may produce the germline difference seen at one junction end. V usage is TRBV11-2 and J usage is TRBJ1-3; 7 positions agree with TRBD1. The CDR3 is made up of 15 amino acids. Germline V gene lookup returns CDR1 SGHAT and CDR2 FQNNGV. CDR3 sequence: CASRGTATSGNTIYF. The CDR3 DNA is TGTGCCAGCAGAGGGACAGCCACCTCTGGAAACACCATTTATTTT.

The rearrangement joins TRBV28 to TRBJ2-7, with 9 bases matching TRBD1. Per the germline V gene, CDR1 is MDHEN and CDR2 is SYDVKM. The length of the CDR3 is 14 residues. After removal of 5 bases from V and 2 bases from J, the junction contained 4 bases not matched to a gene. CDR3 nucleotides: TGTGCCAGCAGTAGTGGACAGGGGCCCTACGAGCAGTACTTC. This encodes CASSSGQGPYEQYF. Complete variable domain (other parts from reference TRBV28 and TRBJ2-7): DVKVTQSSRYLVKRTGEKVFLECVQDMDHENMFWYRQDPGLGLRLIYFSYDVKMKEKGDIPEGYSVSREKKERFSLILESASTNQTSMYLCASSSGQGPYEQYFGPGTRLTVT.

The chain couples TRBV5-1 to TRBJ1-1, with D possibly being TRBD1 (6 bases). Germline V lookup: CDR1 SGHRS, CDR2 YFSETQ. The germline V and J ends were trimmed by 7 bases and 0 bases, with 10 bases remaining between them. The CDR3 is 13 amino acids. CDR3 sequence reads: CASRQDLNTEAFF. In nucleotides, the CDR3 is TGCGCCAGCCGACAGGACCTGAACACTGAAGCTTTCTTT.

The chain couples TRBV7-2 to TRBJ2-5, with a possible D match to TRBD2 (5 bases). Germline CDR1 is SGHTA and CDR2 is FQGNSA. The ends were cut back, 7 bases at V and 4 bases at J, with 10 bases in the middle. CDR3 size: 12 residues. The CDR3 DNA sequence: TGTGCCAGCACCCAGAGCGGAGAGACCCAGTACTTC. Translated, it gives CASTQSGETQYF.

The chain is built from TRBV6-2 or TRBV6-3 and TRBJ2-7; D remains ambiguous. V shed 2 bases and J shed 0 bases, with 17 bases lying between them. Germline V CDR1 and CDR2: MNHEY, SVGEGT. The CDR3 totals 17 residues. CDR3 DNA sequence: TGTGCCAGCAGTTACCCCCCCCTTGCGGCGAGCTCCTACGAGCAGTACTTC. It translates to CASSYPPLAASSYEQYF.

The chain employs TRBV10-1 and TRBJ2-4; D remains unclear. Deletions cut 8 bases from V and 0 bases from J, with 11 bases between. Germline CDR1 and CDR2: WNHNN and SYGVQD (reference sequence). This CDR3 is 14 amino acids long. CDR3 DNA sequence: TGCGCCAGCCTACTTCCTCTAGCCAAAAACATTCAGTACTTC. Translated, it gives CASLLPLAKNIQYF.

This chain links TRBV18 with TRBJ2-2; 7 nucleotides match TRBD1. This CDR3 is built from 15 residues. The V gene end was trimmed by 2 bases and the J gene end by 3 bases; junction bases not matched to a gene: 3. Germline V gene sequence: CDR1 KGHSH, CDR2 LQKENI. This CDR3 reads CASSPTGQYTGELFF. The CDR3 nucleotides are TGTGCCAGCTCACCAACGGGACAGTACACCGGGGAGCTGTTTTTT.

The chain links TRBV30 to TRBJ2-5; 9 bases match TRBD1. CDR1 is GTSNPN and CDR2 is SVGIG in the germline V gene (reference sequence). The CDR3 sequence is 16 residues long. After removal of 1 base from V and 4 bases from J, the junction contained 10 bases not matched to a gene. DNA of the CDR3: TGTGCCTGGAGTGACAACAACAGGGGACAGGGAGAGACCCAGTACTTC. Amino acid sequence: CAWSDNNRGQGETQYF.